The clone carrying this T cell receptor beta chain was recorded only once. The target antigen is unknown. The source of the sample is a study of cytomegalovirus exposure and HLA in healthy donors. Study-level results: Despite most TCR sequences being rare, some public TCRs occurred in many donors. For cytomegalovirus status, the classifier reportedly gave diagnoses with high specificity and sensitivity.

Deletions cut 5 bases from V and 2 bases from J, with 16 bases between. This CDR3 region has 15 residues. Germline CDR1 is LNHDA and CDR2 is SQIVND (reference sequence). Using immunoSEQ multiplex PCR, the repertoire was profiled, and TCRdb retains in-frame clones only, with some absent. The table has roughly 310,000 clones, nearly 90% seen once. The TCR comes from a man aged 30-40 years in good health and CMV-seronegative. The chain links TRBV19 to TRBJ2-7, with D perhaps matching TRBD2 (7 bases). The sample consisted of PBMCs. The CDR3 is CASSPRKGGTYEQYF. The CDR3 DNA follows: TGTGCCAGTAGTCCTCGGAAGGGGGGGACCTACGAGCAGTACTTC.